These T cell receptor beta chains were read from a single sample in a study of cytomegalovirus exposure and HLA in healthy donors. TCRdb keeps only in-frame clones here, not all; method: immunoSEQ multiplex PCR. The table records some 130,000 clones, 65% to 85% of them present only once. Sequencing was done on a sample of PBMCs. These receptors all stem from a woman aged 40 to 50 in good health and CMV-seronegative. Both conserved end residues are part of each CDR3. D genes are given only for firm matches. Clone sizes are given selectively: once, few, many, or a class where the clone is expanded.

TRBV11-3	-	TRBJ1-5	-	TGTGCCAGCAGCTTAGATCACCGAACGCCGCGAGGCAATCAGCCCCAGCATTTT	CASSLDHRTPRGNQPQHF
TRBV7-9	-	TRBJ1-1	-	TGTGCCAGCACTCTCACAGTCACTGAAGCTTTCTTT	CASTLTVTEAFF
TRBV7-9	-	TRBJ2-7	TRBD1	TGTGCCAGCAGCCTCCGGGACAGCTCATATTACGAGCAGTACTTC	CASSLRDSSYYEQYF
TRBV7-8	-	TRBJ1-2	-	TGTGCCAGCAGCTCTTCATTGCCGGGTCTATTTCTCTCTAACTATGGCTACACCTTC	CASSSSLPGLFLSNYGYTF
TRBV6-6	-	TRBJ1-2	-	TGTGCCAGCAGTTCCAGGGGCGCGATCTATGGCTACACCTTC	CASSSRGAIYGYTF
TRBV7-6	-	TRBJ2-7	-	TGTGCCAGCAGCTCCACGACAGGTCCTTACGAGCAGTACTTC	CASSSTTGPYEQYF
TRBV25-1	-	TRBJ2-2	TRBD2	TGTGCCAGCAGTGAATATCGGGCTAGCGGGAGAACCGGGGAGCTGTTTTTT	CASSEYRASGRTGELFF
TRBV5-1	once	TRBJ2-7	TRBD2	TGCGCCAGCAGCAGGGGACTAGCGGGAGGGGAATACGAGCAGTACTTC	CASSRGLAGGEYEQYF
TRBV6-6	-	TRBJ2-5	-	TGTGCCAGCAGTTATCCAGGAGAGACCCAGTACTTC	CASSYPGETQYF
TRBV5-1	-	TRBJ2-3	TRBD2	TGCGCCAGCAGCTCCATAGCGGGACCCCTTAGCACAGATACGCAGTATTTT	CASSSIAGPLSTDTQYF